This TCR beta chain was sequenced in a study of beta chain features in type 1 diabetes. Study-wide results and limits: Moderate but significant shortening of TCRB CDR3s was recorded in all four CD4+ subsets from Type 1 diabetes patients. The similarity of naive, central memory and Treg TCRB repertoires appeared greater among patients than among healthy donors.

Naive, central memory, regulatory and stem cell-like memory cells within the CD4+ compartment were sorted using CD45RO/CCR7/CD25/CD127/CD95/CD27. Purity exceeded 95% in all sorted populations. The investigators reverse transcribed all of the isolated RNA, so they sequenced expressed TCRB transcripts. Clones were read by immunoSEQ multiplex PCR, and TCRdb kept only the in-frame ones, dropping some. The sample shows some 350,000 clones, around 9.6% of them seen only once. This clone was observed a few times. Antigen specificity is unknown. J was trimmed by 7 bases and V by 7 bases; bases with no gene match: 13. Per germline, CDR1 MNHNY and CDR2 SVGAGI (reference sequence). This CDR3 is 15 amino acids long.

This clonotype was sampled from a young man with type 1 diabetes. The chain uses TRBV6-6 and TRBJ2-5; 9 bases agree with TRBD1. The sample comprised central memory CD4+ T cells from blood. For the CDR3, the DNA is TGTGCCAGCAATGCCGGGACAGGGTTTGTCGGGACCCAGTACTTC. Translated, it gives CASNAGTGFVGTQYF.